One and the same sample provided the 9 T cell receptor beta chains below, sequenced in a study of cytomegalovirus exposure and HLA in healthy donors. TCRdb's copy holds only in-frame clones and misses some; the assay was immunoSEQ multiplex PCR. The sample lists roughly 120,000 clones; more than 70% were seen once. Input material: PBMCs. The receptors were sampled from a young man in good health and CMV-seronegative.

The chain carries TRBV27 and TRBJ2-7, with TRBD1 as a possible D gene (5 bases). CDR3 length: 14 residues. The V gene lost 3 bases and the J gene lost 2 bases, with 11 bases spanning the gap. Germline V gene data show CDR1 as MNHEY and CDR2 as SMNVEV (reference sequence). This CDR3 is CASSLGQGPYEQYF. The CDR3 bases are TGTGCCAGCAGTTTGGGGCAGGGTCCCTACGAGCAGTACTTC.

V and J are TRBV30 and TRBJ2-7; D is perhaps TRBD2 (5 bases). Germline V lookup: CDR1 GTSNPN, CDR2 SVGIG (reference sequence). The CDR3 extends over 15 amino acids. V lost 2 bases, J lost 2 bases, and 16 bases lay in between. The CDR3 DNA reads TGTGCCTGGAGTTCACCTCGGGGTCCAACCTACGAGCAGTACTTC. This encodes CAWSSPRGPTYEQYF.

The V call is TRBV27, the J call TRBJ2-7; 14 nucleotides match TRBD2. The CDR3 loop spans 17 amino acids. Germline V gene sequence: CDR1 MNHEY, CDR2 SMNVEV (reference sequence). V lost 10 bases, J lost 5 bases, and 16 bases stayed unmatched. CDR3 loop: CAIQGAPGLAGVNEQYF. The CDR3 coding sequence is TGTGCCATACAGGGGGCACCGGGACTAGCGGGAGTAAACGAGCAGTACTTC.

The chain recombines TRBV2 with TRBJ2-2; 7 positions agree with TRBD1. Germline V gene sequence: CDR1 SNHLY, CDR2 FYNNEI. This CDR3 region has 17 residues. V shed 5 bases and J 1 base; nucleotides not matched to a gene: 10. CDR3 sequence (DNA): TGTGCCAGCAGTTCCGTCGGCAGGGGGAGGAACACCGGGGAGCTGTTTTTT. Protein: CASSSVGRGRNTGELFF.

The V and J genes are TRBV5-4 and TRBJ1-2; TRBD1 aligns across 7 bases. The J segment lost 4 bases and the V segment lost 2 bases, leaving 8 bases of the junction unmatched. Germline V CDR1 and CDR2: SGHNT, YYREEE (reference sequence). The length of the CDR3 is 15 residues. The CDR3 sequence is CASSFGTAVGYGYTF. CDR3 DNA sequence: TGTGCCAGCAGCTTTGGGACAGCGGTTGGCTATGGCTACACCTTC.

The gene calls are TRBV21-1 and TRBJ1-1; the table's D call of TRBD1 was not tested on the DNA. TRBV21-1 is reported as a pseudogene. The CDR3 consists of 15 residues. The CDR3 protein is CASSMRQGRDTEAFF. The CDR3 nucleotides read TGTGCCAGCAGCATGCGACAGGGGCGAGACACTGAAGCTTTCTTT.

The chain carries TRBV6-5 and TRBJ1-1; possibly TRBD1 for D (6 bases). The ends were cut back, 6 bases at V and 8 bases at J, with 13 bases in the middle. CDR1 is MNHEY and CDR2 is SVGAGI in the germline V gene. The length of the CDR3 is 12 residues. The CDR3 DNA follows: TGTGCCAGCAGCTATCAAAGGGGGGAAGCTTTCTTT. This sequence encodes CASSYQRGEAFF.

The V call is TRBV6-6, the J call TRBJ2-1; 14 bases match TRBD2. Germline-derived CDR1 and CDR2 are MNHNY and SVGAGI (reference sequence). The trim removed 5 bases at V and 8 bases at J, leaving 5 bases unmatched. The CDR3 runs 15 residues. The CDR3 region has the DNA TGTGCCAGCAGTGGGACTAGCGGGAGTAGGGATGAGCAGTTCTTC. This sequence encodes CASSGTSGSRDEQFF.

CDR3 bases: TGTGCCAGCAGCTTGCTGGCGGAGGGTAATTCACCCCTCCACTTT. Protein product: CASSLLAEGNSPLHF. V gene TRBV7-2 combines with J gene TRBJ1-6; D remains unclear. This CDR3 has 15 amino acids. Trimming removed 3 bases at V and 6 bases at J, with 12 bases between. Germline V CDR1 and CDR2: SGHTA, FQGNSA.